The rows below give T cell receptor beta chains drawn from one sample of a study of read filtering for tumor transcriptome and immune sequencing. TCRdb reprocessed the reads via MiXCR and lists one record per CDR3 protein. The table records roughly 61,000 distinct CDR3 sequences, 12% of them present only once. Material for sequencing was a population of CD138-negative cells sorted from bone marrow. These receptors were collected from a donor at least 40 years old with multiple myeloma. Each CDR3 is given with its conserved first and last residue. Fields, in order: V gene, CDR3 length, clone size, J gene, D gene, CDR3 protein, CDR3 DNA. D genes are given only for firm matches. Clone size, where shown, is once, few, many, or a class for clones that have expanded.

TRBV5-1	15	many	TRBJ1-5	-	CASSLGAGGNQPQHF	TGCGCCAGCAGCTTGGGGGCTGGAGGCAATCAGCCCCAGCATTTT
TRBV4-1	15	many	TRBJ2-7	TRBD1	CASSQHGTGLSEQYF	TGCGCCAGCAGCCAACACGGGACAGGGCTTTCCGAGCAGTACTTC
TRBV7-6	16	many	TRBJ2-7	TRBD1	CASSLAGDRGTNEQYF	TGTGCCAGCAGCTTAGCGGGGGACAGGGGGACGAACGAGCAGTACTTC
TRBV5-1	19	-	TRBJ2-3	TRBD2	CASSLAESSGGFSTDTRHF	TGCGCCAGCAGCTTGGCCGAGAGTAGCGGGGGTTTTAGCACAGATACGCGGCATTTT
TRBV5-1	14	many	TRBJ1-1	TRBD1	CASSLQGVDTEAFF	TGCGCCAGCAGCTTACAGGGGGTGGACACTGAAGCTTTCTTT
TRBV19	14	-	TRBJ2-3	-	CASSTGRSTDTQYF	TGTGCCAGTAGTACGGGACGTAGCACAGATACGCAGTATTTT
TRBV12-3/TRBV12-4	14	-	TRBJ2-2	-	CATRASTNTGELFF	TGTGCCACCCGCGCGAGCACGAACACCGGGGAGCTGTTTTTT
TRBV28	12	many	TRBJ2-7	-	CASSGPWSEQYF	TGTGCCAGCAGCGGGCCTTGGAGCGAGCAGTACTTC
TRBV10-2	15	many	TRBJ1-1	TRBD1	CASSHPGQGDTEAFF	TGCGCCAGCAGTCACCCGGGACAGGGAGACACTGAAGCTTTCTTT
TRBV19	11	-	TRBJ2-5	-	CASRSGPSQYF	TGTGCCAGTAGAAGTGGACCGTCCCAGTACTTC
TRBV11-1	14	few	TRBJ2-7	TRBD1	CASSKRQGAYGQYF	TGTGCCAGCAGCAAGAGACAGGGGGCTTACGGGCAGTACTTC
TRBV20-1	14	many	TRBJ1-6	TRBD1	CSARSTGVTSPLHF	TGCAGTGCTAGAAGCACAGGGGTAACTTCACCCCTCCACTTT
TRBV7-7	16	many	TRBJ2-1	-	CASSLAGSRDNVEQFF	TGTGCTAGCAGCTTAGCCGGGAGCAGGGATAACGTTGAGCAGTTCTTC
TRBV6-6	14	many	TRBJ2-2	TRBD2	CASGLAGNTGELFF	TGTGCCAGCGGACTAGCGGGGAACACCGGGGAGCTGTTTTTT
TRBV11-1	13	-	TRBJ2-1	-	CASSRGRYNEQFF	TGTGCCAGCAGCCGGGGGCGCTACAATGAGCAGTTCTTC
TRBV2	13	-	TRBJ2-5	-	CASTENRQETQYF	TGTGCCAGCACGGAGAACCGACAAGAGACCCAGTACTTC
TRBV7-2	13	medium-sized	TRBJ2-1	-	CASSLSSYNEQFF	TGTGCCAGCAGCTTAAGCTCCTACAATGAGCAGTTCTTC
TRBV3-1	14	many	TRBJ1-5	-	CASSQGGANQPQHF	TGTGCCAGCAGCCAGGGTGGAGCGAATCAGCCCCAGCATTTT
TRBV5-1	16	-	TRBJ2-3	TRBD2	CARSLGGTSGTDTQYF	TGCGCCAGGAGCTTGGGCGGGACTAGCGGGACAGATACGCAGTATTTT
TRBV21-1	17	many	TRBJ1-5	-	CASSSWGQGVSNQPQHF	TGTGCCAGCAGCTCCTGGGGACAGGGCGTGAGCAATCAGCCCCAGCATTTT
TRBV29-1	12	many	TRBJ1-4	-	CSGRRANEKLFF	TGCAGTGGCCGGAGGGCTAATGAAAAACTGTTTTTT
TRBV18	11	many	TRBJ2-3	-	CASSPADTQYF	TGTGCCAGCTCACCTGCAGATACGCAGTATTTT
TRBV20-1	13	many	TRBJ2-5	-	CSAHGAGRKTQYF	TGCAGTGCCCACGGCGCGGGGCGGAAGACCCAGTACTTC
TRBV11-3	13	-	TRBJ2-2	-	CASSLRGPGGLFF	TGTGCCAGCAGCTTGCGGGGGCCCGGGGGGCTGTTTTTT
TRBV27	12	many	TRBJ2-5	-	CASSPGDETQYF	TGTGCCAGCAGCCCCGGGGATGAGACCCAGTACTTC
TRBV4-1	15	many	TRBJ1-2	-	CASSHAPTGDYGYTF	TGCGCCAGCAGCCACGCCCCGACGGGGGACTATGGCTACACCTTC
TRBV29-1	13	few	TRBJ1-1	-	CSVGSAANTEAFF	TGCAGCGTTGGGTCGGCAGCGAACACTGAAGCTTTCTTT
TRBV7-3	15	many	TRBJ1-6	-	CASSRGAGRNSPLHF	TGTGCCAGCAGCCGCGGCGCGGGGCGGAATTCACCCCTCCACTTT
TRBV20-1	14	-	TRBJ2-7	TRBD1	CSARRRDSSYEQYF	TGCAGTGCTAGAAGAAGGGACAGTTCCTACGAGCAGTACTTC
TRBV5-1	12	many	TRBJ2-3	-	CASSLEAATQYF	TGCGCCAGCAGCTTGGAAGCAGCTACGCAGTATTTT
TRBV27	14	many	TRBJ2-3	-	CASRRSVGTDTQYF	TGTGCCAGCAGACGGTCGGTTGGCACAGATACGCAGTATTTT
TRBV2	18	many	TRBJ1-5	-	CASSAEGRVFLGVQPQHF	TGTGCCAGCAGCGCCGAAGGCCGGGTCTTCCTCGGGGTTCAGCCCCAGCATTTT
TRBV14	15	many	TRBJ2-3	-	CASSQDMRIRDTQYF	TGTGCCAGCAGCCAAGATATGAGGATCAGGGATACGCAGTATTTT
TRBV4-2	16	many	TRBJ1-1	-	CASSQEQRLLNTEAFF	TGTGCCAGCAGCCAAGAGCAGCGTCTATTGAACACTGAAGCTTTCTTT
TRBV6-1	11	many	TRBJ2-7	-	CASLEGYEQYF	TGTGCCAGTCTAGAGGGTTACGAGCAGTACTTC
TRBV5-1	16	many	TRBJ1-2	-	CASSFGYQGSNYGYTF	TGCGCCAGCAGCTTCGGGTATCAGGGGTCTAACTATGGCTACACCTTC
TRBV7-9	11	many	TRBJ1-1	-	CASSLDSEAFF	TGTGCCAGCAGCTTGGACAGTGAAGCTTTCTTT
TRBV4-1	15	many	TRBJ2-5	TRBD1	CASSHWTGERETQYF	TGCGCCAGCAGCCATTGGACAGGGGAAAGGGAGACCCAGTACTTC
TRBV19	14	many	TRBJ1-2	-	CASRETDSNYGYTF	TGTGCCAGCCGGGAGACAGACTCAAACTATGGCTACACCTTC
TRBV7-2	14	many	TRBJ1-1	TRBD1	CASRADRVNTEAFF	TGTGCCAGCCGAGCCGACAGGGTGAACACTGAAGCTTTCTTT
TRBV29-1	11	many	TRBJ2-1	TRBD1	CSVGDRLEQFF	TGCAGCGTTGGGGACAGACTTGAGCAGTTCTTC
TRBV28	15	many	TRBJ2-2	-	CASSSRRGNTGELFF	TGTGCCAGCAGTTCACGGAGGGGAAACACCGGGGAGCTGTTTTTT
TRBV4-1	17	-	TRBJ1-5	TRBD1	CASSLLGGAGGNQPQHF	TGCGCCAGCAGCCTCTTAGGGGGCGCGGGCGGCAATCAGCCCCAGCATTTT
TRBV10-3	15	-	TRBJ1-2	-	CAISERDGANYGYTF	TGTGCCATCAGTGAGAGGGACGGAGCAAACTATGGCTACACCTTC
TRBV6-5	15	many	TRBJ1-1	TRBD1	CASSFSTGQNTEAFF	TGTGCCAGCAGTTTCTCGACAGGGCAGAACACTGAAGCTTTCTTT
TRBV10-2	14	many	TRBJ2-1	TRBD2	CASGTSGDYNEQFF	TGCGCCAGCGGGACTAGCGGGGATTACAATGAGCAGTTCTTC
TRBV20-1	14	many	TRBJ1-6	TRBD1	CSAWGHRGDSPLHF	TGCAGTGCTTGGGGGCACAGGGGTGATTCACCCCTCCACTTT
TRBV28	13	many	TRBJ2-1	-	CASSSRTPPEQFF	TGTGCCAGCAGTTCTCGGACACCGCCTGAGCAGTTCTTC
TRBV11-2	19	-	TRBJ2-6	TRBD1	CASSLVSGTGPTGANVLTF	TGTGCCAGCAGCTTAGTGTCCGGGACAGGGCCCACTGGGGCCAACGTCCTGACTTTC
TRBV7-9	12	many	TRBJ2-5	-	CASSAIGETQYF	TGTGCCAGCAGCGCAATCGGAGAGACCCAGTACTTC
TRBV20-1	14	many	TRBJ2-5	TRBD1	CSARRQGAGETQYF	TGCAGTGCTAGGCGGCAGGGGGCAGGGGAGACCCAGTACTTC
TRBV7-2	14	many	TRBJ2-5	-	CASSKGGRVETQYF	TGTGCCAGCAGCAAAGGCGGCAGGGTCGAGACCCAGTACTTC
TRBV12-3/TRBV12-4	15	many	TRBJ2-3	-	CASSFGGASTDTQYF	TGTGCCAGCAGTTTCGGAGGCGCTAGCACAGATACGCAGTATTTT